The 22 T cell receptor beta chains below were found in one sample sequenced in a study of naive and memory T cell subsets. Both TRBC1 and TRBC2 were covered by a beta constant-region primer of two equimolar oligonucleotides. TCRdb called the UMI-ligation and nested PCR reads again in MiXCR, with one record for every CDR3 protein. Here the sample spans around 40,000 distinct CDR3 sequences, about an eighth being singletons. Sequenced material: effector memory CD4+ T cells from blood. Described subset: effector memory, CD45RA- CD27-. These receptors all come from a human donor in good health.

In this sample, this clonotype turned up many times. This rearrangement joins TRBV10-3 to TRBJ2-1; D is perhaps TRBD2 (6 bases). The germline V and J ends were trimmed by 2 bases and 1 base, with 9 bases remaining between them. The CDR3 extends over 15 amino acids. Germline CDR1 reads ENHRY; CDR2 reads SYGVKD. Written as DNA, the CDR3 is TGTGCCATCAGTGAGGGACTACCTTCCTACAATGAGCAGTTCTTC. Translated, it gives CAISEGLPSYNEQFF.

Regarding this clonotype: This may arise from a read error, as a much more abundant clone is one base away. The rearrangement uses TRBV14 and TRBJ2-7, with TRBD2 identical over 8 bases. Trimming at V came to 1 base and at J to 0 bases, leaving 5 bases not matched to a gene. The CDR3 contains 16 residues. The germline gives CDR1 SGHDN, CDR2 FVKESK. The CDR3 spells CASSQVNSGSSYEQYF. The CDR3 DNA reads TGTGCCAGCAGCCAAGTTAACAGCGGGAGCTCCTACGAGCAGTACTTC.

The chain is built from TRBV5-5 and TRBJ2-7, with D maybe TRBD2 (6 bases). Trimming shortened V by 5 bases and J by 2 bases, and 20 bases separated the two germline ends. Germline V gives CDR1 SGHKS, CDR2 YYEKEE (reference sequence). This CDR3 spans 16 amino acids. The CDR3 bases are TGTGCCAGCAGATTAGGGGTTAGCGGAAATACCTACGAGCAGTACTTC. This codes for CASRLGVSGNTYEQYF. Full variable domain (remainder filled in from reference TRBV5-5 and TRBJ2-7): DAGVTQSPTHLIKTRGQQVTLRCSPISGHKSVSWYQQVLGQGPQFIFQYYEKEERGRGNFPDRFSARQFPNYSSELNVNALLLGDSALYLCASRLGVSGNTYEQYFGPGTRLTVT.

Only a few counts were recorded for this clonotype. V is TRBV7-2 and J is TRBJ1-1; 7 bases are shared with TRBD1. Germline assignment: CDR1 SGHTA and CDR2 FQGNSA. V shed 5 bases and J 4 bases; nucleotides not matched to a gene: 10. The CDR3 covers 15 residues. The CDR3 is CASSQGQTPSTEAFF. The CDR3 region has the DNA TGTGCCAGCAGCCAGGGACAGACCCCTAGCACTGAAGCTTTCTTT.

This clonotype was seen repeatedly, ten times or more. The genes are TRBV4-1 and TRBJ1-4; TRBD1 is a possible D gene (6 bases). This CDR3 has 16 amino acids. Trimming removed 1 base from V and 8 bases from J, with 17 bases in between. From germline, CDR1 is MGHRA and CDR2 YSYEKL. The CDR3 DNA reads TGCGCCAGCAGCCAAGTGGTCGGGACAATTCGAGAAAAACTGTTTTTT. This codes for CASSQVVGTIREKLFF.

This clonotype was recorded at least ten times. The chain links TRBV28 to TRBJ2-1, with 10 positions matching TRBD2. From germline, CDR1 is MDHEN and CDR2 SYDVKM. CDR3 length: 16 amino acids. Trimming at V came to 5 bases and at J to 7 bases, leaving 11 bases not matched to a gene. For the CDR3, the DNA is TGTGCCAGCAGTCCCCAACTAGCGGGAATAAAAAATGAGCAGTTCTTC. Its translation is CASSPQLAGIKNEQFF.

This clonotype was observed a handful of times. This chain links TRBV24-1 with TRBJ2-2; 8 bases fit TRBD2. Trimming removed 5 bases from V and 4 bases from J; junction bases left unmatched: 8. The CDR3 contains 16 residues. CDR1 KGHDR and CDR2 SFDVKD come from the germline V gene. CDR3 DNA sequence: TGTGCCACCAGTGCCTACGCGGGAGGACTCACCGGGGAGCTGTTTTTT. Protein: CATSAYAGGLTGELFF.

A few counts support this clonotype. J is TRBJ2-3 and V is TRBV6-2 or TRBV6-3, with TRBD2 matching over 10 bases. The CDR3 consists of 17 residues. V gave up 6 bases and J gave up 5 bases; unmatched junction bases: 14. Germline V gene lookup returns CDR1 MNHEY and CDR2 SVGEGT. CDR3 nucleotide sequence: TGTGCCAGCAGCCAAAAACTACTAGCGGGGCCCGGAGATACGCAGTATTTT. Translated, it gives CASSQKLLAGPGDTQYF.

By share of the sample, this clonotype is medium-sized. The rearrangement uses TRBV28 and TRBJ2-5; 8 bases are shared with TRBD2. The CDR3 is 17 residues long. V was pared by 6 bases and J by 4 bases, with 16 bases of the junction left unmatched. Germline V gene data show CDR1 as MDHEN and CDR2 as SYDVKM. The CDR3, as DNA: TGTGCCAGCAGCACGGGGGGATCAGCGGGAGCGGGAGAGACCCAGTACTTC. Protein sequence: CASSTGGSAGAGETQYF.

This clonotype has at least ten counts. This chain uses TRBV10-3 with TRBJ2-7, with D perhaps matching TRBD2 (5 bases). V was trimmed by 8 bases and J by 0 bases, leaving 14 bases between them. CDR1 is ENHRY and CDR2 is SYGVKD in the germline V gene. The CDR3 totals 14 residues. The CDR3 reads CAIAGGLPSYEQYF. The DNA for the CDR3 is TGTGCCATCGCGGGCGGGCTCCCCTCCTACGAGCAGTACTTC.

The sample holds a few counts of this clonotype. The CDR3 sequence is CSVAETATGELFF. The CDR3 bases are TGCAGTGTTGCGGAGACGGCCACCGGGGAGCTGTTTTTT. J is TRBJ2-2 and V is TRBV20-1; unclear D gene. Deletions cut 7 bases from V and 4 bases from J, with 13 bases between. Germline loops: CDR1 DFQATT, CDR2 SNEGSKA (reference sequence). The CDR3 is 13 residues long.

V and J are TRBV5-1 and TRBJ1-6; D gene unclear. CDR1 is SGHRS, CDR2 YFSETQ, per germline. Deletions cut 5 bases from V and 10 bases from J, with 13 bases between. This CDR3 region has 13 residues. The CDR3 sequence: CASRDNLGSPLHF. The CDR3 region has the DNA TGCGCCAGCAGAGACAATCTGGGGTCACCCCTCCACTTT.

This clonotype was seen a handful of times. This chain joins TRBV7-2 and TRBJ2-3, with D hard to call. Trimming cost V 0 bases and J 2 bases, with 6 bases left between them. The CDR3 has 14 amino acids. CDR1 SGHTA and CDR2 FQGNSA come from the germline V gene. The CDR3 loop reads CASSLARATDTQYF. The CDR3 coding sequence is TGTGCCAGCAGCTTAGCCCGGGCCACAGATACGCAGTATTTT.

This clonotype was found a few times. The chain is built from TRBV14 and TRBJ2-2; no definite D call. The V gene lost 0 bases and the J gene lost 1 base, with 9 bases spanning the gap. The CDR3 runs 16 residues. Germline V gives CDR1 SGHDN, CDR2 FVKESK. In DNA, the CDR3 is TGTGCCAGCAGCCAAGATTACGCAGAGAACACCGGGGAGCTGTTTTTT. Its translation: CASSQDYAENTGELFF.

The CDR3 here is CAWSRDSLLGETQYF. The CDR3, as DNA: TGTGCCTGGAGTCGGGACAGCTTATTAGGGGAGACCCAGTACTTC. The genes are TRBV30 and TRBJ2-5; 7 nucleotides line up with TRBD1. The germline V gene has CDR1 GTSNPN and CDR2 SVGIG (reference sequence). The CDR3 length is 15 residues. The junction had 11 bases not matched to a gene; V was cut back by 2 bases and J by 5 bases.

This clonotype was counted ten times or more. The V and J genes are TRBV29-1 and TRBJ2-7; D perhaps matches TRBD1 (6 bases). V was pared by 7 bases and J by 6 bases, with 13 bases between. The CDR3 length is 11 residues. Per the germline V gene, CDR1 is SQVTM and CDR2 is ANQGSEA. CDR3 in DNA: TGCAGCGCGGAAACAGGGATCGAGCAGTACTTC. This encodes CSAETGIEQYF.

This clonotype was observed a handful of times. This chain uses TRBV28 with TRBJ2-3, with TRBD2 identical over 11 bases. The junction had 10 bases not matched to a gene; V was cut back by 6 bases and J by 5 bases. Germline CDR1 reads MDHEN; CDR2 reads SYDVKM. The CDR3 spans 16 residues. This CDR3 reads CASSLRLLAGGDTQYF. The CDR3 DNA reads as TGTGCCAGCAGCCTACGACTGCTAGCGGGGGGAGATACGCAGTATTTT.

The chain is built from TRBV7-2 and TRBJ1-5, with TRBD1 identical over 8 bases. The V gene end was trimmed by 1 base and the J gene end by 4 bases; junction bases not matched to a gene: 9. Per germline, CDR1 SGHTA and CDR2 FQGNSA. The CDR3 is 17 amino acids. CDR3 sequence reads: CASSLDRTGLPNQPQHF. CDR3 in DNA: TGTGCCAGCAGCTTAGACCGGACAGGGCTACCTAATCAGCCCCAGCATTTT.

This clonotype was seen repeatedly, ten times or more. Written as DNA, the CDR3 is TGTGCCTGGAATGGGGGACTAGCGGGAACCACAGATACGCAGTATTTT. Its protein is CAWNGGLAGTTDTQYF. This chain connects TRBV30 to TRBJ2-3; 13 bases align to TRBD2. V dropped 4 bases and J dropped 2; count of bases not matched to a gene: 6. Germline CDR1 GTSNPN, CDR2 SVGIG (reference sequence). This CDR3 region has 16 residues.

A note on this clonotype: Just one base apart from a much larger clone, this may be a read error. The V call is TRBV28, the J call TRBJ2-1; 8 bases line up with TRBD2. Germline values: CDR1 MDHEN, CDR2 SYDVKM. The CDR3 consists of 14 residues. The CDR3 nucleotides read TGTGGCAGCAGAGGACTAGCTTCCTACAATGAGCAGTTCTTC. Translated: CGSRGLASYNEQFF.

This clonotype was seen at least ten times. The rearrangement links TRBV5-1 to TRBJ2-7, with a weak D call TRBD1 (5 bases). CDR1 SGHRS and CDR2 YFSETQ come from the germline V gene. The CDR3 is 14 amino acids. V dropped 0 bases and J dropped 3 bases, with 10 bases sitting between them. The CDR3 sequence is CASSLVQEHYEQYF. The CDR3 region has the DNA TGCGCCAGCAGCTTGGTACAGGAGCACTACGAGCAGTACTTC.

This clonotype was seen a few times. The chain couples TRBV10-2 to TRBJ2-7, with D perhaps TRBD2 (5 bases). Trimming left V 6 bases short and J 6 bases short, with 18 bases between. The CDR3 has 14 residues. Germline values: CDR1 WSHSY, CDR2 SAAADI. For the CDR3, the DNA is TGCGCCAGCAGGGCCATTCTGGGGAGACTCGAGCAGTACTTC. This translates into CASRAILGRLEQYF.